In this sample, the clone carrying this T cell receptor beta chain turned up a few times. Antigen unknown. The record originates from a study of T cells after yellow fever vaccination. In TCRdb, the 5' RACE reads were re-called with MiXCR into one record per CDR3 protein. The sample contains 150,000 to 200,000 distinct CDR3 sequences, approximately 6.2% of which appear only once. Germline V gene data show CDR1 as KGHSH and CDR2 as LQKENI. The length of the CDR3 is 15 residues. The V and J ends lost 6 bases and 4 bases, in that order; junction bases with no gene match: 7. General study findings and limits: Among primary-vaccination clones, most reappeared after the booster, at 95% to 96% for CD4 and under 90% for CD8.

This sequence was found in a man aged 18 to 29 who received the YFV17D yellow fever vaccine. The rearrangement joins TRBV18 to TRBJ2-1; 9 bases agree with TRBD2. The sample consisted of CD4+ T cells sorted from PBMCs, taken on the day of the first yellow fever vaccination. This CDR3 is CASSPTSGPYNEQFF. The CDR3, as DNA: TGTGCCAGCTCGCCGACTAGCGGCCCGTACAATGAGCAGTTCTTC.